The entry that follows covers one T cell receptor beta chain sequence. The V end was cut by 3 bases, the J end by 13 bases, with 15 bases between. Germline V gene sequence: CDR1 KGHSH, CDR2 LQKENI. The CDR3 has 12 amino acids. The data were produced by immunoSEQ multiplex PCR, yet TCRdb's version contains in-frame clones alone and is incomplete. In the table there are around 260,000 clones, around 86% of which are singletons. The sample comes from a study of blood T cell repertoires in COVID-19. The chain has TRBV18 and TRBJ1-1; no reliable D call. This clonotype originated in a woman aged 55-69 years with COVID-19, enrolled during active disease. The sequencing sample was made of peripheral blood. Here the CDR3 DNA reads TGTGCCAGCTCACCCTTGGAGGGAATGGGTTTCTTT. Residues: CASSPLEGMGFF. Full variable domain (outside the CDR3, taken from reference TRBV18 and TRBJ1-1): NAGVMQNPRHLVRRRGQEARLRCSPMKGHSHVYWYRQLPEEGLKFMVYLQKENIIDESGMPKERFSAEFPKEGPSILRIQQVVRGDSAAYFCASSPLEGMGFFGQGTRLTVV.